This record looks at one TCR beta chain sequence and its context. Its antigen is still unknown. Base quality data are lacking; no much larger clone is found one base away. Other DNA sequences in this specimen translate into the identical CDR3. The data are from a study of blood T cell repertoires in COVID-19 (dated by TCRdb to about 2020). For the wider study: The collaborator samples originated in the United States, Italy and Spain and spanned the acute and convalescent phases of COVID-19. The sample metadata nearly always contained a de-identified subject ID, COVID-19 status, age in years and sex. A freely available public database, intended as a resource for researchers studying the immune response to SARS-CoV-2, is where the repertoires were released. Where available, HLA class I and class II types were taken from metadata supplied by the sample provider and were not determined by assay-based typing. The samples were drawn from two sources: the first 160 participants of the ongoing ImmuneRACE study, and fewer than 1,500 subjects contributed by 6 global collaborators. The material from the prospective study consisted of cDNA or gDNA derived from T cells, B-cell-depleted T cells, or PBMCs. The dataset comprised deeply sampled blood TCRbeta repertoires from subjects exposed to, actively infected with, or recovered from COVID-19. Broad study findings and their caveats: How much clinical and demographic metadata was included differed by source and by participant, and the metadata was provided uncurated.

TCRbeta CDR3 regions were amplified from genomic DNA using the immunoSEQ Assay, a bias-controlled multiplex PCR. In the original analysis: Within the assay, amplification of reference gene primers was used to estimate how many nucleated cells each sample contained. Sequence reads were collapsed and filtered to measure the absolute abundance of every unique TCRbeta CDR3 rearrangement. For each sample, productive Simpson clonality was calculated as the square root of Simpson's diversity index across productive rearrangements. TCRdb provides this immuneACCESS table in a form limited to in-frame rearrangements. Some clones are lacking; in checked studies, under half of them reflect an unresolved V gene, and why the rest are absent is not known. D and trimming were read from the DNA, whereas the V and J calls and clone size are those reported in that table. Here the sample has approximately 170,000 clones; roughly four fifths occur a single time. Together, the top ten hold 6% to 8% of the sample.

V is pruned by 4 bases and J by 7 bases, leaving 3 bases of the junction without a gene match. Reading from cysteine to phenylalanine, the CDR3 counts 14 amino acids. Only CDR3 DNA is held: 42 bases, read in frame from base 1. CDR1 and CDR2 were assigned from the germline V gene as SGHRS and YFSETQ. One collaborating source in Seattle enrolled patients during active infection and followed them longitudinally through the course of disease. The collaborating institutions used their own protocols to collect whole blood in K2EDTA tubes. For TCRbeta analysis, collaborators shipped samples in one of three forms: frozen whole blood, isolated PBMCs, or DNA extracted from either of those sample types.

The source of this sequence is a woman between 70 and 85 years old with COVID-19, enrolled during active disease. The chain employs TRBV5-1 and TRBJ1-6; TRBD1 lines up with 9 middle nucleotides. Material for sequencing was peripheral blood. Read as DNA, the sequence is TGCGCCAGCAGCCCTGGGACAGGGAATTCACCCCTCCACTTT. Its protein reads: CASSPGTGNSPLHF.